The source of this T cell receptor beta chain is a study of control samples from healthy donors and cancer patients (dated by TCRdb to the early 2020s). Including cysteine and phenylalanine, the CDR3 has 14 amino acids. Just the 42-base CDR3 DNA is kept, in frame starting at base 1. The V and J ends are trimmed by 4 bases and 1 base, leaving 10 bases between them. For CDR1 and CDR2, the germline V gene lists KGHSH and LQKENI. Comments on this clone: This clone's antigen is unknown. No base quality values were provided; no much bigger clone lies one nucleotide off.

Library prep was done by the immunoSEQ multiplex PCR assay. The table was pulled from immuneACCESS by TCRdb, which kept in-frame rearrangements only. Such tables lose some clones; where checked, under half of the loss comes from unresolved V genes, and the rest has no known cause. The sample has some 150,000 clones on record, 93% of them singletons. The top ten clones comprise 2% to 2.5% of the sample. The chain joins TRBV18 to TRBJ2-5; the D segment could be TRBD2, given 6 matching bases. The sequenced material came from blood. The sequence was collected from a middle-aged man in good health. CDR3 reads: CASSLAGFQETQYF. In nucleotides, the sequence is TGTGCCAGCTCACTCGCGGGGTTCCAAGAGACCCAGTACTTC.